These 32 T cell receptor beta chains share one sample of origin, sequenced in a study of blood T cells in healthy people across ages. Sample-barcoded 5' priming and a J-beta primer mix drove a second PCR of about 6 to 11 cycles. TCRdb reanalysed the 5' RACE reads using MiXCR and keeps one entry per CDR3 protein. The sample shows approximately 1.5 million distinct CDR3 sequences, approximately 43% of them seen only once. Sequencing was carried out using blood. These receptors originate from a woman aged 18-35 years in good health.

This clonotype was picked up a small number of times. The chain employs TRBV20-1 and TRBJ2-2; 10 bases are a match to TRBD2. Germline trimming cut 6 bases from V and 5 bases from J; bases unmatched to any gene: 6. The CDR3 contains 14 residues. The V gene's germline CDR1 is DFQATT and CDR2 SNEGSKA (reference sequence). This chain's CDR3 is CSARAGGRTGELFF. In DNA, the CDR3 is TGCAGTGCCCGAGCGGGGGGGCGAACCGGGGAGCTGTTTTTT.

The J gene is TRBJ2-7, the V gene TRBV2, with unresolved D. Trimming took off 4 bases at V and 7 bases at J, with 17 bases between the two ends. This CDR3 has 14 amino acids. Germline values: CDR1 SNHLY, CDR2 FYNNEI. Here the CDR3 reads CASSAVGKYNEQYF. The CDR3 DNA sequence: TGTGCCAGCAGTGCGGTGGGTAAATACAATGAGCAGTACTTC.

This clonotype was seen a handful of times. The rearrangement uses TRBV7-6 and TRBJ1-1; the D gene is possibly TRBD1 (5 bases). This CDR3 region has 15 residues. Germline V CDR1 and CDR2: SGHVS, FNYEAQ. Trimming took off 5 bases at V and 4 bases at J, with 17 bases between the two ends. CDR3 in DNA: TGTGCCAGCAGCACCACCGGACAAGGAACCACTGAAGCTTTCTTT. This encodes CASSTTGQGTTEAFF.

The chain combines TRBV3-1 with TRBJ1-5; D gene unclear. From germline, CDR1 is LGHDT and CDR2 YNNKEL (reference sequence). Trimming pared 2 bases from V and 1 base from J, leaving 6 bases between. The CDR3 extends over 14 amino acids. In nucleotides, the CDR3 is TGTGCCAGCAGCCAAATTACCAGCAATCAGCCCCAGCATTTT. Protein sequence: CASSQITSNQPQHF.

The J gene is TRBJ2-4, the V gene TRBV14, with TRBD1 matching over 8 bases. The J call may be wrong; the DNA end is better matched by TRBJ2-7. Germline V gene lookup returns CDR1 SGHDN and CDR2 FVKESK. This CDR3 region has 16 residues. The CDR3, as DNA: TGTGCCAGCAGCCATCCCAAGGACAGGGCGGACTACGAGCAGTACTTC. Its protein is CASSHPKDRADYEQYF.

This sequence joins TRBV6-2 or TRBV6-3 and TRBJ1-1; TRBD1 aligns across 9 bases. The germline gives CDR1 MNHEY, CDR2 SVGEGT. The CDR3 length is 15 residues. With 5 bases clipped from V and 1 base from J, the junction kept 5 bases outside the gene matches. In DNA form, the CDR3 reads TGTGCCAGCAGTGGGACAGGGTTTGGGAACACTGAAGCTTTCTTT. Protein: CASSGTGFGNTEAFF.

This chain joins TRBV6-1 and TRBJ1-5, with no clear D. Trimming took 2 bases from V and 5 from J, leaving 13 bases between them. Germline CDR1 is MNHNS and CDR2 is SASEGT. The CDR3 extends over 15 amino acids. The CDR3 DNA is TGTGCCAGCAGTGAATTTGACTCCTGGGATCAGCCCCAGCATTTT. This codes for CASSEFDSWDQPQHF.

On this clonotype itself: Mismatch with germline at one junction end may stem from a read error. The rearrangement links TRBV4-3 to TRBJ2-1; 16 nucleotides align to TRBD2. The CDR3 totals 20 residues. Germline loops: CDR1 LGHNA, CDR2 YSLEER. CDR3 nucleotides: TGCTCCAGCAGCCTGCTAGGGACTAGCGGGGGGGCCGCCTCCTACAATGAGCAGTTCTTC. As protein: CSSSLLGTSGGAASYNEQFF.

Notes on this clonotype: One end of the junction fails to match germline, which may point to a read error. The V call is TRBV4-3, the J call TRBJ2-5, with 9 bases lining up with TRBD1. The CDR3 covers 16 residues. The germline gives CDR1 LGHNA, CDR2 YSLEER. The CDR3 sequence: CASSQETGTGYNEQYF. The CDR3 nucleotides are TGCGCCAGTAGCCAAGAAACCGGGACAGGGTACAATGAGCAGTACTTC.

This clonotype was observed a handful of times. The chain employs TRBV7-2 and TRBJ1-2; D uncertain. Trimming took 2 bases from V and 0 from J, leaving 7 bases between them. This CDR3 region has 14 residues. Germline assignment: CDR1 SGHTA and CDR2 FQGNSA. The DNA of the CDR3 is TGTGCCAGCAGCTTACCCCAGGCTAACTATGGCTACACCTTC. Amino acid sequence: CASSLPQANYGYTF.

The table lists this clonotype with a few counts. The chain links TRBV20-1 to TRBJ1-5; a weak D match, TRBD1 (5 bases). V dropped 6 bases and J dropped 0 bases, with 15 bases sitting between them. The CDR3 has 15 amino acids. Per germline, CDR1 DFQATT and CDR2 SNEGSKA (reference sequence). CDR3 in amino acids: CSAPTEINSNQPQHF. CDR3 sequence (DNA): TGCAGTGCACCGACAGAGATAAATAGCAATCAGCCCCAGCATTTT.

There are a few counts of this clonotype. V is TRBV20-1 and J is TRBJ2-3, with 11 bases aligning to TRBD1. V lost 2 bases, J lost 3 bases, and 10 bases stayed unmatched. Per germline, CDR1 DFQATT and CDR2 SNEGSKA (reference sequence). The CDR3 runs to 17 residues. The CDR3 region has the DNA TGCAGTGCTAGATCTACCCCGGGACAGGGGGTGACAGATACGCAGTATTTT. It specifies CSARSTPGQGVTDTQYF.

This clonotype came up a few times. This chain connects TRBV12-3 or TRBV12-4 to TRBJ2-3, with TRBD2 as a possible D gene (6 bases). V was cut by 4 bases and J by 4 bases, with 12 bases left in between. The CDR3 is 14 amino acids. CDR3 sequence reads: CASSSTRRADTQYF. The CDR3 bases are TGTGCCAGCAGTTCGACTAGGAGGGCAGATACGCAGTATTTT.

This rearrangement joins TRBV27 to TRBJ1-2; 9 positions match TRBD1. The V gene end was trimmed by 0 bases and the J gene end by 1 base; junction bases not matched to a gene: 3. The CDR3 covers 16 residues. Germline CDR1 is MNHEY and CDR2 is SMNVEV (reference sequence). The CDR3 coding sequence is TGTGCCAGCAGTTTATCGACGACAGGGGGTAACTATGGCTACACCTTC. Translated: CASSLSTTGGNYGYTF.

This rearrangement joins TRBV21-1 to TRBJ2-7; TRBD2, the table's D call, lacks a check against the DNA. TRBV21-1 is a pseudogene. This CDR3 spans 16 amino acids. The CDR3 loop is CASAHHRLAGGHEQYF. Written as DNA, the CDR3 is TGTGCCAGCGCCCACCATCGACTAGCGGGGGGGCACGAGCAGTACTTC.

The gene calls are TRBV29-1 and TRBJ2-7; TRBD1 matches 7 bases. Germline CDR1 reads SQVTM; CDR2 reads ANQGSEA. The CDR3 runs 13 residues. V trimming: 5 bases; J trimming: 2 bases; junction bases outside the gene matches: 6. CDR3 nucleotides: TGCAGCGTTACCGGGACAGTAACCTACGAGCAGTACTTC. It yields the protein CSVTGTVTYEQYF.

The chain recombines TRBV6-6 with TRBJ2-3; 12 bases agree with TRBD2. The CDR3 has 16 amino acids. The V gene end was trimmed by 2 bases and the J gene end by 4 bases; junction bases not matched to a gene: 4. CDR1 and CDR2 (germline): MNHNY, SVGAGI (reference sequence). CDR3 sequence (DNA): TGTGCCAGCAGTTACGTCCTAGCGGGAGGGTCAGATACGCAGTATTTT. Protein sequence: CASSYVLAGGSDTQYF.

This clonotype was seen only once. This chain links TRBV7-8 with TRBJ2-7; D is possibly TRBD2 (5 bases). V gave up 5 bases and J gave up 7 bases, with 15 bases separating them. The CDR3 is 13 amino acids. Germline CDR1 and CDR2: SGHVS and FQNEAQ. CDR3 amino acids: CASSPKIRGEQYF. CDR3 sequence (DNA): TGTGCCAGCAGCCCGAAGATTAGAGGGGAGCAGTACTTC.

The rearrangement links TRBV12-3 or TRBV12-4 to TRBJ2-2, with TRBD1 identical over 8 bases. J lost 5 bases, V lost 3 bases, and 8 bases had no gene match. This CDR3 has 16 amino acids. In DNA form, the CDR3 reads TGTGCCAGCAGTTTGCAGGGGGCGGTGGCGACCGGGGAGCTGTTTTTT. Translation: CASSLQGAVATGELFF.

This sequence joins TRBV7-9 and TRBJ1-5; tentative D call: TRBD1 (5 bases). V lost 2 bases and J lost 4, with 15 bases in between. This CDR3 comprises 16 residues. The germline V gene has CDR1 SEHNR and CDR2 FQNEAQ (reference sequence). CDR3 sequence (DNA): TGTGCCAGCAGCTTATCTTCCTCAGGGAGTAATCAGCCCCAGCATTTT. Translating gives CASSLSSSGSNQPQHF.

This sequence joins TRBV6-6 and TRBJ2-5, with TRBD2 matching 7 bases. This CDR3 has 15 amino acids. The junction had 1 base not matched to a gene; V was cut back by 0 bases and J by 0 bases. Germline V lookup: CDR1 MNHNY, CDR2 SVGAGI (reference sequence). CDR3 nucleotide sequence: TGTGCCAGCAGTTACTCGGGGGGGGACCAAGAGACCCAGTACTTC. Translation: CASSYSGGDQETQYF.

The chain couples TRBV28 to TRBJ2-5, with TRBD1 as a possible D gene (5 bases). V lost 3 bases to trimming and J lost 7 bases, with 15 bases between them. CDR1 and CDR2 (germline): MDHEN, SYDVKM. CDR3 length: 14 residues. CDR3 coding DNA: TGTGCCAGCAGTTTCAGGGCCCCAAGTTTGACCCAGTACTTC. Its protein is CASSFRAPSLTQYF.

This clonotype was counted between two and nine times. This chain joins TRBV24-1 and TRBJ2-2; possible D gene TRBD2, 7 bases. The CDR3 has 17 residues. V lost 0 bases and J 2 bases, leaving 12 bases between the germline ends. CDR1 is KGHDR and CDR2 is SFDVKD in the germline V gene. The CDR3 region has the DNA TGTGCCACCAGTGATTTGCGGGGGGCCCTAAACACCGGGGAGCTGTTTTTT. Protein product: CATSDLRGALNTGELFF.

This clonotype was seen more than once but under ten times. The genes are TRBV18 and TRBJ2-7, with D maybe TRBD1 (6 bases). V gave up 6 bases and J gave up 1 base, with 19 bases separating them. Germline V gene data show CDR1 as KGHSH and CDR2 as LQKENI. This CDR3 has 16 residues. CDR3 in DNA: TGTGCCAGCTCCAAGGGCAAGCAGGACAGATCCTACGAGCAGTACTTC. This gives the protein CASSKGKQDRSYEQYF.

The V call is TRBV10-3, the J call TRBJ2-1; D is unresolved. This CDR3 has 13 amino acids. The V end lost 4 bases, the J end lost 9 bases, and 13 bases lay between the germline ends. Germline V gene sequence: CDR1 ENHRY, CDR2 SYGVKD. The CDR3 sequence is CAISGREESEQFF. The CDR3, as DNA: TGTGCCATCAGTGGTCGTGAGGAGTCTGAGCAGTTCTTC.

The count of this clonotype is one. The V gene is TRBV12-3 or TRBV12-4, the J gene TRBJ2-5; 8 nucleotides align to TRBD2. The CDR3 consists of 15 residues. V trimming: 3 bases; J trimming: 11 bases; junction bases outside the gene matches: 14. The CDR3 protein is CASSFWLAGGNEQYF. The CDR3 DNA is TGTGCCAGCAGTTTCTGGCTAGCGGGTGGCAATGAGCAGTACTTC.

Points on this clonotype: One end of the junction does not line up with germline, which may come from a read error. J is TRBJ2-1 and V is TRBV5-1; 7 nucleotides line up with TRBD1. This CDR3 contains 17 residues. Germline V gives CDR1 SGHRS, CDR2 YFSETQ. The CDR3 DNA reads TGCACCAGCAGCTTGAATTCTTGGCAGGGGGACTACAATGAGCAGTTCTTC. Protein sequence: CTSSLNSWQGDYNEQFF.

This clonotype was recorded once. This chain joins TRBV9 and TRBJ2-5, with 8 nucleotides matching TRBD1. Matching the DNA end better, TRBJ2-7 makes the J call doubtful. CDR3 size: 15 residues. Germline lookup yields CDR1 SGDLS and CDR2 YYNGEE. CDR3 sequence (DNA): TGTGCCAGCAGCGTAGAACAGGGGGTCACCTACGAGCAGTACTTC. Encoded protein: CASSVEQGVTYEQYF.

This clonotype has only a few counts. The chain combines TRBV10-3 with TRBJ2-5; TRBD1 might be the D (6 bases). CDR1 is ENHRY and CDR2 is SYGVKD in the germline V gene. V lost 3 bases to trimming and J lost 11 bases, with 31 bases between them. The CDR3 has 18 amino acids. The CDR3 nucleotides are TGTGCCATCAGTGACCGAGGACAGAATCCTGGGTCCTACAATGAGCAGTACTTC. Its translation is CAISDRGQNPGSYNEQYF.

The chain has TRBV7-2 and TRBJ1-1; TRBD1 is a possible D gene (6 bases). In germline, CDR1 is SGHTA, CDR2 FQGNSA. This CDR3 is 14 amino acids long. Trimming stripped 2 bases from V and 10 bases from J, with 17 bases between. The CDR3 DNA is TGTGCCAGCAGCTTACTTCAGGGGCCTCTGTTAGCTTTCTTT. It specifies CASSLLQGPLLAFF.

The V and J genes are TRBV12-3 or TRBV12-4 and TRBJ2-7; D gene unclear. Matching the DNA end better, TRBJ2-5 makes the J call doubtful. This CDR3 region has 13 residues. The CDR3 here is CASALWGFETQYF. The CDR3 nucleotides are TGTGCCAGCGCCCTTTGGGGTTTTGAGACCCAGTACTTC.

A note on this clonotype: Germline is not matched at one junction end, which may reflect a read error. The DNA of the CDR3 is TGTGCCAGCAGCGTAGAACTATTCTATGGCCACACCTTC. It specifies CASSVELFYGHTF. The chain has TRBV9 and TRBJ1-2; D ambiguous. Germline-derived CDR1 and CDR2 are SGDLS and YYNGEE. This CDR3 is built from 13 residues.